Below are 20 T cell receptor beta chains sequenced from a single sample in a study of blood T cell repertoires in COVID-19. Only in-frame clones appear in the TCRdb table, and some are missing; sequencing was by immunoSEQ multiplex PCR. Among about 200,000 clones listed, roughly nine tenths were seen once. The sample consisted of peripheral blood. These receptors were taken from a woman in her 70s with acute or convalescent COVID-19.

CDR3 residues: CASSIRAGGPDTTTDTQYF. CDR3 DNA sequence: TGTGCCAGTAGTATCCGAGCGGGAGGACCCGATACTACCACAGATACGCAGTATTTT. The chain recombines TRBV19 with TRBJ2-3, with 9 bases aligning to TRBD2. This CDR3 is 19 amino acids long. Per germline, CDR1 LNHDA and CDR2 SQIVND (reference sequence). Trimming removed 3 bases from V and 2 bases from J; junction bases left unmatched: 15.

The chain is built from TRBV5-1 and TRBJ2-3; 8 bases agree with TRBD2. CDR3 length: 15 residues. Germline CDR1 is SGHRS and CDR2 is YFSETQ. With 1 base clipped from V and 4 bases from J, the junction kept 5 bases outside the gene matches. The CDR3 protein is CASSLRAGDPDTQYF. CDR3 DNA sequence: TGCGCCAGCAGCTTGCGAGCGGGGGACCCAGATACGCAGTATTTT.

The V call is TRBV6-5, the J call TRBJ2-7, with D unclear. Looked up from germline, CDR1 is MNHEY and CDR2 is SVGAGI. V was shortened by 0 bases and J by 6 bases, with 12 bases between the two germline ends. CDR3 length equals 14 residues. The CDR3 sequence: CASSYSTLTGEQYF. The CDR3, as DNA: TGTGCCAGCAGTTACTCGACATTGACCGGCGAGCAGTACTTC.

V is TRBV11-3 and J is TRBJ1-2; 7 bases are shared with TRBD1. The CDR3 loop spans 16 amino acids. Per the germline V gene, CDR1 is SGHNT and CDR2 is YENEEA. Trimming at V came to 3 bases and at J to 2 bases, leaving 9 bases not matched to a gene. As DNA, the CDR3 is TGTGCCAGCAGCTTCCTCACCGGGACAGAGAACTATGGCTACACCTTC. It specifies CASSFLTGTENYGYTF.

The chain recombines TRBV20-1 with TRBJ1-4; D gene ambiguous. The CDR3 has 11 residues. Germline V lookup: CDR1 DFQATT, CDR2 SNEGSKA (reference sequence). V was pared by 2 bases and J by 8 bases, with 6 bases between. CDR3 residues: CSARSREKLFF. The DNA of the CDR3 is TGCAGTGCTAGATCGAGGGAAAAACTGTTTTTT.

Concerning this clone: This CDR3 is also generated by other DNA sequences in the sample. The chain carries TRBV19 and TRBJ2-7, with TRBD1 identical over 11 bases. Trimming at V came to 5 bases and at J to 3 bases, leaving 6 bases not matched to a gene. Germline loops: CDR1 LNHDA, CDR2 SQIVND (reference sequence). The CDR3 totals 15 residues. The CDR3 DNA is TGTGCCAGTAGTCCCCGGACAGGGGGCCGCTACGAGCAGTACTTC. This encodes CASSPRTGGRYEQYF.

The chain employs TRBV2 and TRBJ1-3; no reliable D call. The CDR3 consists of 13 residues. Germline loops: CDR1 SNHLY, CDR2 FYNNEI. V lost 11 bases and J 1 base, leaving 12 bases between the germline ends. The DNA of the CDR3 is TGTGCCGGCCTACGGGATTCTGGAAACACCATATATTTT. Amino acid sequence: CAGLRDSGNTIYF.

V is TRBV7-9 and J is TRBJ1-5, with 11 bases lining up with TRBD1. Germline CDR1 reads SEHNR; CDR2 reads FQNEAQ (reference sequence). There are 16 residues in the CDR3. The trim removed 6 bases at V and 7 bases at J, leaving 11 bases unmatched. CDR3 region: CASSPEEDRGRQPQHF. The CDR3 DNA follows: TGTGCCAGCAGTCCAGAGGAGGACAGGGGGCGGCAGCCCCAGCATTTT.

CDR3 coding DNA: TGTGCCAGCAGCCAGCGGGGGGCCAACGTCCTGACTTTC. Amino acid sequence: CASSQRGANVLTF. The rearrangement links TRBV3-1 (or the pseudogene TRBV3-2) to TRBJ2-6; unclear D gene. The CDR3 has 13 residues. V was pared by 3 bases and J by 4 bases, with 4 bases between. Germline V gene data show CDR1 as LGHDT and CDR2 as YNNKEL (reference sequence).

The chain joins TRBV5-1 to TRBJ1-3; 7 bases match TRBD1. Germline V gene lookup returns CDR1 SGHRS and CDR2 YFSETQ. V lost 4 bases, J lost 0 bases, and 4 bases stayed unmatched. This CDR3 is 15 amino acids long. CDR3 residues: CASSPGQRSGNTIYF. CDR3 nucleotide sequence: TGCGCCAGCAGCCCGGGACAGCGCTCTGGAAACACCATATATTTT.

The rearrangement links TRBV28 to TRBJ2-7, with D perhaps TRBD2 (5 bases). Germline loops: CDR1 MDHEN, CDR2 SYDVKM. V was trimmed by 3 bases and J by 4 bases, leaving 7 bases between them. This CDR3 spans 12 amino acids. The DNA of the CDR3 is TGTGCCAGCAGTTTGACGGGGTACGAGCAGTACTTC. Translated: CASSLTGYEQYF.

The chain is built from TRBV28 and TRBJ1-3; tentatively, D is TRBD1 (6 bases). CDR1 and CDR2 from the germline V gene are MDHEN and SYDVKM. The length of the CDR3 is 14 residues. V gave up 7 bases and J gave up 3 bases, with 13 bases separating them. This CDR3 is CASIGGLVGNTIYF. The CDR3 DNA sequence: TGTGCCAGCATAGGGGGATTAGTTGGAAACACCATATATTTT.

The chain is built from TRBV2 and TRBJ2-2; 8 nucleotides match TRBD1. The CDR3 length is 15 residues. Germline CDR1 SNHLY, CDR2 FYNNEI. V was pared by 8 bases and J by 5 bases, with 10 bases of the junction left unmatched. The DNA of the CDR3 is TGTGCCAGCCTGGCGGTAGACAGGGGAACCGGGGAGCTGTTTTTT. This gives the protein CASLAVDRGTGELFF.

The chain carries TRBV10-3 and TRBJ2-7; 11 bases agree with TRBD1. The germline gives CDR1 ENHRY, CDR2 SYGVKD. The V gene end was trimmed by 2 bases and the J gene end by 1 base; junction bases not matched to a gene: 7. The CDR3 covers 17 residues. CDR3 DNA: TGTGCCATCAGTGAGCCCCTTGGGACAGGGGGTTCCTACGAGCAGTACTTC. Residues: CAISEPLGTGGSYEQYF.

The chain's CDR3 is CASKGGPANTGELFF. In nucleotides, the CDR3 is TGTGCCAGCAAGGGGGGGCCCGCGAACACCGGGGAGCTGTTTTTT. J is TRBJ2-2 and V is TRBV2, with D possibly TRBD2 on 7 matching bases. This CDR3 is built from 15 residues. Germline CDR1 and CDR2: SNHLY and FYNNEI. Trimming pared 7 bases from V and 0 bases from J, leaving 12 bases between.

The gene calls are TRBV9 and TRBJ1-5; 10 bases are a match to TRBD1. Germline lookup yields CDR1 SGDLS and CDR2 YYNGEE. CDR3 length equals 14 residues. With V trimmed by 7 bases and J by 5 bases, 6 bases remained unmatched. The CDR3 loop reads CASGGTGEYQPQHF. The CDR3 DNA follows: TGTGCCAGCGGCGGGACAGGGGAATATCAGCCCCAGCATTTT.

V usage is TRBV18 and J usage is TRBJ1-1, with 7 bases aligning to TRBD1. CDR1 and CDR2 (germline): KGHSH, LQKENI. The junction had 13 bases not matched to a gene; V was cut back by 2 bases and J by 10 bases. The CDR3 extends over 15 amino acids. As DNA, the CDR3 is TGTGCCAGCTCACCAGTTGGTGAGGGGGCGAAGAGAGCTTTCTTT. Amino acid sequence: CASSPVGEGAKRAFF.

This chain uses TRBV15 with TRBJ2-5, with D unresolved. Germline assignment: CDR1 LNHNV and CDR2 YYDKDF (reference sequence). CDR3 length: 13 residues. Deletions cut 5 bases from V and 5 bases from J, with 12 bases between. The CDR3 loop is CATSRFPAETQYF. The CDR3 DNA reads as TGTGCCACCAGCCGCTTCCCAGCGGAGACCCAGTACTTC.

The chain carries TRBV19 and TRBJ1-1; D gene uncertain. This CDR3 is built from 13 residues. CDR1 LNHDA and CDR2 SQIVND come from the germline V gene (reference sequence). V lost 6 bases and J lost 9, with 17 bases in between. The CDR3 DNA sequence: TGTGCCAGTAGCCCGAGAGGGCCTTCCCAAGCTTTCTTT. The encoded protein is CASSPRGPSQAFF. Supplemented by reference TRBV19 and TRBJ1-1, the full variable domain reads DGGITQSPKYLFRKEGQNVTLSCEQNLNHDAMYWYRQDPGQGLRLIYYSQIVNDFQKGDIAEGYSVSREKKESFPLTVTSAQKNPTAFYLCASSPRGPSQAFFGQGTRLTVV.

J is TRBJ1-1 and V is TRBV4-2; possible D gene TRBD1, 6 bases. V dropped 2 bases and J dropped 6 bases, with 10 bases sitting between them. This CDR3 has 13 amino acids. Germline V CDR1 and CDR2: LGHNA, YNFKEQ. CDR3 residues: CASSQYKGAEAFF. The CDR3 DNA sequence: TGTGCCAGCAGCCAATATAAGGGGGCTGAAGCTTTCTTT.